Presented here are 21 T cell receptor beta chains from one specimen sequenced in a study of T cells in localized non-small cell lung cancer (dated by TCRdb to 2020 to 2021). Libraries were constructed by the immunoSEQ multiplex PCR assay. TCRdb limited this immuneACCESS table to in-frame rearrangements with V and J called. A share of clones is missing; checked studies link under half to unresolved V genes, and the rest is unexplained. Across this sample there are over a thousand clones, with around 31% seen only once. The ten biggest clones cover 15% of the sample. Sequencing was performed on normal lung tissue next to the tumor, taken before any cancer treatment. These receptors came from a woman aged 35 to 75 with stage I lung adenocarcinoma.

Relative to its sample, this clone is medium-sized (0.01 to 0.1%). This chain connects TRBV9 to TRBJ2-3; D remains unclear. Germline V gives CDR1 SGDLS, CDR2 YYNGEE. Deletions cut 1 base from V and 0 bases from J, with 9 bases between. This CDR3 comprises 15 residues. Here the CDR3 DNA reads TGTGCCAGCAGCGTAACCAGGCTTAGCACAGATACGCAGTATTTT. It codes for CASSVTRLSTDTQYF.

The chain combines TRBV9 with TRBJ1-2; D is perhaps TRBD1 (6 bases). Trimming stripped 9 bases from V and 8 bases from J, with 17 bases between. In germline, CDR1 is SGDLS, CDR2 YYNGEE. The CDR3 spans 12 residues. The CDR3 coding sequence is TGTGCCACGCAAGTGGACAGAGGAGGCTACACCTTC. As protein: CATQVDRGGYTF. Variable domain in full (rest from reference TRBV9 and TRBJ1-2): DSGVTQTPKHLITATGQRVTLRCSPRSGDLSVYWYQQSLDQGLQFLIQYYNGEERAKGNILERFSAQQFPDLHSELNLSSLELGDSALYFCATQVDRGGYTFGSGTRLTVV.

In this sample, this clone is large (0.1 to 1%). The chain combines TRBV25-1 with TRBJ2-7, with D perhaps being TRBD1 or TRBD2 (5 bases each). V shed 1 base and J shed 5 bases, with 9 bases lying between them. CDR1 MGHDK and CDR2 SYGVNS come from the germline V gene. This CDR3 has 13 amino acids. The CDR3 loop reads CASSESGRHEQYF. CDR3 nucleotides: TGTGCCAGCAGTGAATCGGGACGTCACGAGCAGTACTTC.

The J gene is TRBJ2-5, the V gene TRBV29-1; 9 nucleotides match TRBD1. V dropped 4 bases and J dropped 6; count of bases not matched to a gene: 9. This CDR3 has 14 amino acids. Germline V gene sequence: CDR1 SQVTM, CDR2 ANQGSEA. CDR3 residues: CSVGTGTGSQTQYF. DNA for the CDR3: TGCAGCGTTGGGACCGGGACAGGGTCACAGACCCAGTACTTC.

This clone is classed as medium-sized. V is TRBV11-3 and J is TRBJ2-7, with 9 bases lining up with TRBD1. The CDR3 is 16 residues long. Germline values: CDR1 SGHNT, CDR2 YENEEA. With V trimmed by 3 bases and J by 2 bases, 8 bases remained unmatched. This CDR3 is CASSLSPGTGTYEQYF. Here the CDR3 DNA reads TGTGCCAGCAGCTTGAGCCCAGGGACAGGGACCTACGAGCAGTACTTC. Drawing the rest from reference TRBV11-3 and TRBJ2-7, the complete variable domain is EAGVVQSPRYKIIEKKQPVAFWCNPISGHNTLYWYLQNLGQGPELLIRYENEEAVDDSQLPKDRFSAERLKGVDSTLKIQPAELGDSAVYLCASSLSPGTGTYEQYFGPGTRLTVT.

The J gene is TRBJ2-2, the V gene TRBV6-8; perhaps D is TRBD1 or TRBD2 (6 bases each). The CDR3 extends over 16 amino acids. V lost 5 bases to trimming and J lost 2 bases, with 15 bases between them. Germline V gene lookup returns CDR1 MNHGY and CDR2 SAAAGT. The CDR3 DNA reads TGTGCCAGCAGTGCGGGACAAGGCCTTAACACCGGGGAGCTGTTTTTT. Protein product: CASSAGQGLNTGELFF.

J is TRBJ1-3 and V is TRBV19, with TRBD1 matching over 10 bases. The V gene end was trimmed by 7 bases and the J gene end by 4 bases; junction bases not matched to a gene: 7. CDR3 size: 15 residues. CDR1 LNHDA and CDR2 SQIVND come from the germline V gene (reference sequence). In DNA form, the CDR3 reads TGTGCCAGTACCCAGGGACAGGGGAGAGGAAACACCATATATTTT. Translating gives CASTQGQGRGNTIYF.

This chain joins TRBV30 and TRBJ2-6; 9 nucleotides line up with TRBD1. After removal of 0 bases from V and 2 bases from J, the junction contained 14 bases not matched to a gene. CDR3 length equals 20 residues. The germline V gene has CDR1 GTSNPN and CDR2 SVGIG (reference sequence). The CDR3, as DNA: TGTGCCTGGAGTGTACTTTCGGACAGGGGCTACCCCGCTGGGGCCAACGTCCTGACTTTC. It yields the protein CAWSVLSDRGYPAGANVLTF.

This clone was seen a few times. CDR3 coding DNA: TGTGCCAGCAGCTTTTTCAACTCTGGAAACACCATATATTTT. This gives the protein CASSFFNSGNTIYF. The V and J genes are TRBV11-3 and TRBJ1-3, with D uncertain. Trimming left V 3 bases short and J 0 bases short, with 6 bases between. The length of the CDR3 is 14 residues. Per the germline V gene, CDR1 is SGHNT and CDR2 is YENEEA.

The rearrangement links TRBV6-8 to TRBJ1-6; 10 nucleotides line up with TRBD1. The CDR3 is made up of 16 amino acids. Germline assignment: CDR1 MNHGY and CDR2 SAAAGT. With V trimmed by 5 bases and J by 7 bases, 8 bases remained unmatched. The CDR3 sequence: CASSKKPGQGNSPLHF. The CDR3 region has the DNA TGTGCCAGCAGTAAAAAACCGGGACAGGGGAATTCACCCCTCCACTTT.

The chain carries TRBV6-1 and TRBJ2-3, with 9 bases aligning to TRBD1. Germline trimming cut 1 base from V and 4 bases from J; bases unmatched to any gene: 0. The CDR3 contains 14 residues. Germline loops: CDR1 MNHNS, CDR2 SASEGT. The CDR3 loop reads CASSEGQGADTQYF. In DNA form, the CDR3 reads TGTGCCAGCAGTGAAGGACAGGGGGCAGATACGCAGTATTTT.

This chain links TRBV29-1 with TRBJ2-5; TRBD2 matches 9 bases. Germline assignment: CDR1 SQVTM and CDR2 ANQGSEA. The CDR3 is 15 amino acids. Losses at the gene ends were 5 bases for V and 1 base for J; bases not matched to a gene: 8. CDR3 sequence (DNA): TGCAGCGTTCGGGCTAGCGGGGCGTTCCAAGAGACCCAGTACTTC. As protein: CSVRASGAFQETQYF.

By its share, this clone is medium-sized (0.01 to 0.1%). The chain uses TRBV9 and TRBJ2-5; D remains unclear. Trimming pared 3 bases from V and 0 bases from J, leaving 12 bases between. There are 15 residues in the CDR3. Germline lookup yields CDR1 SGDLS and CDR2 YYNGEE. The CDR3 is CASSGTDWYQETQYF. DNA of the CDR3: TGTGCCAGCAGCGGGACGGATTGGTACCAAGAGACCCAGTACTTC.

This clone was counted between two and nine times. The chain recombines TRBV9 with TRBJ1-4; D is possibly TRBD1 (5 bases). The germline V gene encodes CDR1 SGDLS and CDR2 YYNGEE. This CDR3 has 14 residues. V was clipped by 4 bases and J by 6 bases, with 13 bases between them. CDR3 DNA: TGTGCCAGCAGCAGGGAAGGACATCATGAAAAACTGTTTTTT. Translation: CASSREGHHEKLFF.

This clone is medium-sized by share. J is TRBJ2-5 and V is TRBV6-7; 12 bases are shared with TRBD1. TRBV6-7 is treated as an ORF (open reading frame) with a function not yet certain. CDR3 length equals 14 residues. V lost 6 bases to trimming and J lost 5 bases; unmatched junction nucleotides: 4. Written as DNA, the CDR3 is TGTGCCAGCAGGGGGACAGGGGGCGGGGAGACCCAGTACTTC. It yields the protein CASRGTGGGETQYF.

This rearrangement joins TRBV23-1 to TRBJ2-7; D remains ambiguous. TRBV23-1 is labeled an ORF, and its function is uncertain. The ends were cut back, 2 bases at V and 2 bases at J, with 16 bases in the middle. The CDR3 covers 16 residues. CDR3 sequence (DNA): TGCGCCAGCAGTCAAATTGGCGCGTACCTAACCTACGAGCAGTACTTC. Translating gives CASSQIGAYLTYEQYF.

This clone has only a few counts. The CDR3 nucleotides are TGTGCCAGCAGCGTAGATGTGGGAGGGGAGACCCAGTACTTC. Residues: CASSVDVGGETQYF. This chain links TRBV9 with TRBJ2-5; TRBD2 aligns across 7 bases. Germline CDR1 is SGDLS and CDR2 is YYNGEE. The CDR3 contains 14 residues. With V trimmed by 0 bases and J by 5 bases, 4 bases remained unmatched.

The J gene is TRBJ2-1, the V gene TRBV5-1; TRBD1 is a possible D gene (6 bases). Trimming removed 1 base at V and 9 bases at J, with 20 bases between. There are 16 residues in the CDR3. Per germline, CDR1 SGHRS and CDR2 YFSETQ. Here the CDR3 DNA reads TGCGCCAGCAGCTTGTCCGAACTCGGGACATCGAGTGAGCAGTTCTTC. As protein: CASSLSELGTSSEQFF.

The chain is built from TRBV11-3 and TRBJ1-2; a possible D gene is TRBD1 (6 bases). Per the germline V gene, CDR1 is SGHNT and CDR2 is YENEEA. V was cut by 5 bases and J by 5 bases, with 18 bases left in between. The CDR3 runs 15 residues. The CDR3 reads CASSLQQGRGYGYTF. CDR3 nucleotide sequence: TGTGCCAGCAGCCTCCAACAGGGCCGCGGGTATGGCTACACCTTC. Full variable domain (missing parts from reference TRBV11-3 and TRBJ1-2): EAGVVQSPRYKIIEKKQPVAFWCNPISGHNTLYWYLQNLGQGPELLIRYENEEAVDDSQLPKDRFSAERLKGVDSTLKIQPAELGDSAVYLCASSLQQGRGYGYTFGSGTRLTVV.

V gene TRBV25-1 combines with J gene TRBJ2-1; 7 nucleotides match TRBD1. The CDR3 loop spans 18 amino acids. The germline gives CDR1 MGHDK, CDR2 SYGVNS. Trimming took 7 bases from V and 5 from J; bases not matched to a gene: 20. The CDR3 sequence is CASTAPTGDPLPDNEQFF. The CDR3 DNA reads TGTGCCAGCACCGCACCCACAGGGGACCCTTTACCTGACAATGAGCAGTTCTTC.

The chain combines TRBV19 with TRBJ1-5; no clear D gene. The V gene's germline CDR1 is LNHDA and CDR2 SQIVND (reference sequence). The CDR3 is 13 amino acids. V was cut by 3 bases and J by 2 bases, with 5 bases left in between. CDR3 protein: CASSMPGNQPQHF. In DNA form, the CDR3 reads TGTGCCAGTAGTATGCCCGGCAATCAGCCCCAGCATTTT.